This T cell receptor beta chain derives from a study of identical twins. TCRdb reanalysed the 5' RACE reads using MiXCR and keeps one entry per CDR3 protein. The profile covers about 690,000 distinct CDR3 sequences, with roughly 6% appearing a single time and 1.5% to 2% taken by the ten largest. This clonotype was counted only a few times. The CDR3 is 16 residues long. Trimming cost V 5 bases and J 0 bases, with 11 bases left between them. Germline V lookup: CDR1 MNHNS, CDR2 SASEGT. The specimen was naive T cells sorted from blood. This TCR was sampled from a man aged 18 to 29 in good health. The V gene is TRBV6-1, the J gene TRBJ2-6; weak D call: TRBD2 (6 bases). CDR3 bases: TGTGCCAGCAGTCCCCTCGGGGGCTCTGGGGCCAACGTCCTGACTTTC. Encoded protein: CASSPLGGSGANVLTF.